The TCR beta chain described here comes from a study of OX40 agonist ivuxolimab in advanced cancers. Study summary: Three patients showed partial responses: one hepatocellular carcinoma and two cutaneous melanoma cases.

In regard to this clone: The antigen is undetermined.

The timepoints at which blood was sampled were baseline, cycle 4 day 1, and cycle 7 day 1. Findings and caveats of the study: Circulating CD4+ and CD8+ T cells showed clonal expansion by week 6 at 0.1 to 3.0 mg/kg.

Sequenced by immunoSEQ multiplex PCR; TCRdb stores in-frame clones only, minus some. Of roughly 68,000 clones in the sample, roughly nine tenths were seen once. The CDR3 runs 14 residues. CDR1 is KGHSH, CDR2 LQKENI, per germline. With 8 bases removed from V and 10 bases from J, the gap between germline ends came to 21 bases. V is TRBV18 and J is TRBJ2-1; D possibly corresponds to TRBD2 (5 bases). This sample comprised CD4+ or CD8+ T cells sorted from blood, obtained in a trial of the OX40 agonist ivuxolimab. The receptor was derived from an adult with an advanced solid tumor such as melanoma, head and neck, liver or kidney cancer. The CDR3 nucleotides read TGTGCCAGCGCCCGCGGAAATGATGGGAGAGAGCAGTTCTTC. Its translation: CASARGNDGREQFF.